The rows below give T cell receptor beta chains drawn from one sample of a study of CD8 T cells in ankylosing spondylitis. TCRdb redid the calling of the 5' RACE reads with MiXCR, one entry per CDR3 protein. In the table there are roughly 230,000 distinct CDR3 sequences, 15% to 20% of which are singletons. Sequencing was carried out using blood, either unsorted or a sorted T cell fraction (not recorded which). All receptors come from a male donor with ankylosing spondylitis or in good health (not recorded which). CDR3s include the opening cysteine and the closing phenylalanine or tryptophan. D genes are given only for firm matches. Clone size is not always given. Where it is, it says once, few, many or a class for expanded clones.

>few|TRBV29-1|TRBD1|TRBJ2-1
CSVGSGQGYNEQFF
TGCAGCGTTGGTTCGGGACAGGGGTACAATGAGCAGTTCTTC
>-|TRBV7-9|TRBD2|TRBJ2-1
CASSLARGLANEQFF
TGTGCCAGCAGCTTAGCCCGAGGACTAGCGAATGAGCAGTTCTTC
>many|TRBV12-3/TRBV12-4|TRBD2|TRBJ2-1
CASSPPGLAGAINEQFF
TGTGCCAGCAGTCCGCCGGGACTAGCGGGAGCAATAAATGAGCAGTTCTTC
>-|TRBV5-1|TRBD1|TRBJ2-7
CASSWDSHEQYF
TGCGCCAGCAGCTGGGACAGTCACGAGCAGTACTTC
>many|TRBV27|-|TRBJ2-2
CASSLYGNRATGELFF
TGTGCCAGCAGTTTATACGGGAACCGGGCAACCGGGGAGCTGTTTTTT
>few|TRBV6-5|-|TRBJ2-7
CASSYSMGAGDSYEQYF
TGTGCCAGCAGTTACTCGATGGGCGCCGGGGACTCCTACGAGCAGTACTTC
>-|TRBV20-1|-|TRBJ2-7
CSADAADSYEQYF
TGCAGTGCGGACGCGGCGGACTCCTACGAGCAGTACTTC
>-|TRBV28|-|TRBJ2-1
CASSLRLAGQDSEQFF
TGTGCCAGCAGTTTAAGGCTAGCGGGACAGGACAGTGAGCAGTTCTTC
>many|TRBV27|-|TRBJ2-5
CASSWESQQETQYF
TGTGCCAGCAGTTGGGAGTCCCAACAAGAGACCCAGTACTTC
>-|TRBV2|-|TRBJ2-3
CASIFWSTDTQYF
TGTGCCAGCATATTTTGGAGCACAGATACGCAGTATTTT
>-|TRBV11-2|TRBD1|TRBJ1-4
CASSVQGAEEKLFF
TGTGCCAGCAGCGTACAGGGGGCGGAGGAAAAACTGTTTTTT
>few|TRBV6-2/TRBV6-3|-|TRBJ2-1
CASSSPPSPRGNEQFF
TGTGCCAGCAGTTCCCCTCCCTCTCCCCGAGGAAATGAGCAGTTCTTC
>few|TRBV29-1|TRBD2|TRBJ2-1
CSVEDLASGSYNEQFF
TGCAGCGTTGAAGATCTCGCTAGCGGGTCGTACAATGAGCAGTTCTTC
>few|TRBV7-2|-|TRBJ2-7
CASSYRAYEQYF
TGTGCCAGCAGCTATAGAGCCTACGAGCAGTACTTC
>-|TRBV6-5|TRBD1|TRBJ1-2
CASSYSGTGYLGYTF
TGTGCCAGCAGTTACTCCGGGACAGGGTATTTAGGCTACACCTTC
>many|TRBV7-8|-|TRBJ1-1
CASSLVSSPARWNTEAFF
TGTGCCAGCAGCTTAGTTAGTAGTCCCGCCCGGTGGAACACTGAAGCTTTCTTT
>few|TRBV12-3/TRBV12-4|TRBD2|TRBJ2-5
CASSTGLAPVYF
TGTGCCAGCAGTACGGGACTAGCGCCCGTATACTTC
>-|TRBV14|-|TRBJ2-3
CASSHYKETQYF
TGTGCCAGCAGTCATTACAAGGAGACGCAGTATTTT
>few|TRBV28|-|TRBJ2-2
CASSLFHMRGVGTGELFF
TGTGCCAGCAGTTTATTTCATATGCGGGGCGTGGGCACCGGGGAGCTGTTTTTT
>many|TRBV5-1|-|TRBJ2-7
CASSFLRGSYEQYF
TGCGCCAGCAGCTTCCTGCGCGGTTCCTACGAGCAGTACTTC
>few|TRBV4-2|TRBD2|TRBJ2-1
CASSQDTGLAVYNEQFF
TGTGCCAGCAGCCAAGACACGGGACTAGCGGTATACAATGAGCAGTTCTTC
>few|TRBV9|-|TRBJ2-3
CASSVVGNAADTQYF
TGTGCCAGCAGCGTGGTCGGGAATGCGGCAGATACGCAGTATTTT